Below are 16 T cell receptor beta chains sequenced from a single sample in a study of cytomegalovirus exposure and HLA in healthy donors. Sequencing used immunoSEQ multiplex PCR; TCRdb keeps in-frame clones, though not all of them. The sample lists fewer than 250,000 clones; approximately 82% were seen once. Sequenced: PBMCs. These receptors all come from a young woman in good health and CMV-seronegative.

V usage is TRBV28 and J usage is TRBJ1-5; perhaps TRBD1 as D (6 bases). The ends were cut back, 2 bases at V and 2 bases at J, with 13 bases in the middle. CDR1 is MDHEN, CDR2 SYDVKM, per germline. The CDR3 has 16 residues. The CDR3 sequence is CASSLPRGQGNQPQHF. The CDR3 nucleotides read TGTGCCAGCAGTTTACCCAGGGGCCAGGGCAATCAGCCCCAGCATTTT.

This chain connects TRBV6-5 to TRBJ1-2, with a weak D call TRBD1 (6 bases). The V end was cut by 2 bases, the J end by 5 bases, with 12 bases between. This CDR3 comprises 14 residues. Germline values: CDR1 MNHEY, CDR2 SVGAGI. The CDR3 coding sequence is TGTGCCAGCAGTTACGACAAAGGGGGGTATGGCTACACCTTC. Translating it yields CASSYDKGGYGYTF.

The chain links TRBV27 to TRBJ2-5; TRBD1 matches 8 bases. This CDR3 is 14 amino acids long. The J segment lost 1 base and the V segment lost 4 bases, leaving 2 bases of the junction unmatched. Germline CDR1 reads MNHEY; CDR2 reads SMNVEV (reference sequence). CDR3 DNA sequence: TGTGCCAGCAGTTCGGGGACAGGCCAAGAGACCCAGTACTTC. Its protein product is CASSSGTGQETQYF.

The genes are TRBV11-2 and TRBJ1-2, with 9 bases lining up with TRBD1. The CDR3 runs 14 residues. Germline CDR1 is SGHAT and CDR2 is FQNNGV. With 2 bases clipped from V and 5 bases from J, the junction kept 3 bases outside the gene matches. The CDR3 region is CASSLQGTGYGYTF. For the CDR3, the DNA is TGTGCCAGCAGCTTACAAGGGACAGGGTATGGCTACACCTTC.

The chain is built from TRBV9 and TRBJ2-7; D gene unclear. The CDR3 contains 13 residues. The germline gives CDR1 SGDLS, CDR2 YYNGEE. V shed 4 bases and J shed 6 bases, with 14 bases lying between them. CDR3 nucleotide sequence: TGTGCCAGCAGCCCTGCGAGAGCCCCCGAGCAGTACTTC. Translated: CASSPARAPEQYF.

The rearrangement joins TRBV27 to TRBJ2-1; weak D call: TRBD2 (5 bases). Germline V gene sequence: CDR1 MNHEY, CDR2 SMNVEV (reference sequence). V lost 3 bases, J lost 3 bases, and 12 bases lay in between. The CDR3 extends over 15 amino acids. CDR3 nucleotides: TGTGCCAGCAGTTTGAATCTAGCCTTCTACAATGAGCAGTTCTTC. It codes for CASSLNLAFYNEQFF.

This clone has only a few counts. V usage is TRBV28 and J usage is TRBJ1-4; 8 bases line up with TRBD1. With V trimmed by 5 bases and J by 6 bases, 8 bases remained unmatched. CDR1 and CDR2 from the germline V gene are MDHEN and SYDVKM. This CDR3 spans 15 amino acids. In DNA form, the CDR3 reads TGTGCCAGCAGTCTCCACAGGGGGACGCATGAAAAACTGTTTTTT. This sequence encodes CASSLHRGTHEKLFF.

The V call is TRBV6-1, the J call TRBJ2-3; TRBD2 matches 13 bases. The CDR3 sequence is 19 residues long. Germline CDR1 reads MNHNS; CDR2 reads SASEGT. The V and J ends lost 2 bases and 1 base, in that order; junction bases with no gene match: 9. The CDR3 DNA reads TGTGCCAGCAGTGAACCCGGACTAGCGGGAGTGTGGGGCACAGATACGCAGTATTTT. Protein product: CASSEPGLAGVWGTDTQYF.

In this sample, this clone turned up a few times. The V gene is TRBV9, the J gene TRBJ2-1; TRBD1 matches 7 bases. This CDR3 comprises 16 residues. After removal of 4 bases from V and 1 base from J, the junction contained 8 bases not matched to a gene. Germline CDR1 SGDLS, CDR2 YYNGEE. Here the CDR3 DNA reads TGTGCCAGCAGCAAGCGGACAGGAACTTCCTACAATGAGCAGTTCTTC. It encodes CASSKRTGTSYNEQFF.

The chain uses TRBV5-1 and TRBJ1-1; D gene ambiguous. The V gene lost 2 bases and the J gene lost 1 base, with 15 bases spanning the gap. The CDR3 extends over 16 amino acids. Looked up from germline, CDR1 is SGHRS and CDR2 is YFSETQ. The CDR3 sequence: CASSLGSSIRNTEAFF. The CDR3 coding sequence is TGCGCCAGCAGCTTAGGCAGTAGTATTAGGAACACTGAAGCTTTCTTT.

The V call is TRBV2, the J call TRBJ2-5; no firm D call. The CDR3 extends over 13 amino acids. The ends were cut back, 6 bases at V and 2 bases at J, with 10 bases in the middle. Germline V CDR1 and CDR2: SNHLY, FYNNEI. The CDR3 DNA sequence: TGTGCCAGCAGCACGGAGAAGCAAGAGACCCAGTACTTC. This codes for CASSTEKQETQYF.

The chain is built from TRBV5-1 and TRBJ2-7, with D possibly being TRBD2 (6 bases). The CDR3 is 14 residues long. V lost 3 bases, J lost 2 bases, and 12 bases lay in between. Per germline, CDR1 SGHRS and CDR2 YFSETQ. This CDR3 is CASSWRDVPYEQYF. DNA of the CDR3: TGCGCCAGCAGCTGGCGGGACGTCCCCTACGAGCAGTACTTC.

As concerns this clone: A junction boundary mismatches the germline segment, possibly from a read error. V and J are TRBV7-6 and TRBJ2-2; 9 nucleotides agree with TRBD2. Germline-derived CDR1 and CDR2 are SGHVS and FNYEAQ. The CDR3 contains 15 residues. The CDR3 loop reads CASSVAGAWTGELFF. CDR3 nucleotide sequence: TGTGCCAGCAGCGTAGCGGGAGCTTGGACCGGGGAGCTGTTTTTT.

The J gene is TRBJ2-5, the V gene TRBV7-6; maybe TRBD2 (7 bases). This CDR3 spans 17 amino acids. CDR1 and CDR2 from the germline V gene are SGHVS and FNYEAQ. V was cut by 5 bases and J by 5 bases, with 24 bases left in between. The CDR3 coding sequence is TGTGCCAGCAGCCCCATAGGGGGGGGGATACGCGGGGAGACCCAGTACTTC. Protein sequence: CASSPIGGGIRGETQYF.

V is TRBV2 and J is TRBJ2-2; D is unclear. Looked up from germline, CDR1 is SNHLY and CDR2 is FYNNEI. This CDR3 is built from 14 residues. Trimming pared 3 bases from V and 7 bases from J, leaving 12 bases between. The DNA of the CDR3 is TGTGCCAGCAGTGATTATCAGCTTGGCGGGGAGCTGTTTTTT. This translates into CASSDYQLGGELFF.

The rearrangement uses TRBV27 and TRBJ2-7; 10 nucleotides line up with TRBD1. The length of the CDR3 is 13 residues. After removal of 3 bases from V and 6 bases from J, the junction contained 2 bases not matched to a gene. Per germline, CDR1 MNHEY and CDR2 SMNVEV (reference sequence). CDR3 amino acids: CASSLTGGGEQYF. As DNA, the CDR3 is TGTGCCAGCAGTTTGACAGGGGGCGGCGAGCAGTACTTC.